The 8 T cell receptor beta chains below were found in one sample sequenced in a study of control samples from healthy donors and cancer patients. Using immunoSEQ multiplex PCR, the repertoire was profiled, and TCRdb retains in-frame clones only, with some absent. The profile shows some 140,000 clones, roughly nine tenths of them singletons. Sequencing was done on a sample of PBMCs. These TCRs come from a middle-aged man with head and neck cancer.

This chain connects TRBV28 to TRBJ2-4, with D maybe TRBD1 (7 bases). The V gene lost 4 bases and the J gene lost 2 bases, with 12 bases spanning the gap. From germline, CDR1 is MDHEN and CDR2 SYDVKM. This CDR3 has 15 residues. For the CDR3, the DNA is TGTGCCAGCAGTTCCAGGGGGGCCCCCAAAAACATTCAGTACTTC. Translating it yields CASSSRGAPKNIQYF.

V gene TRBV27 combines with J gene TRBJ1-5; D uncertain. V lost 4 bases and J lost 1, with 5 bases in between. CDR3 length equals 13 residues. Germline CDR1 and CDR2: MNHEY and SMNVEV (reference sequence). The CDR3, as DNA: TGTGCCAGCAGTTGGAGCAGCAATCAGCCCCAGCATTTT. This translates into CASSWSSNQPQHF.

The rearrangement uses TRBV6-5 and TRBJ2-5, with D maybe TRBD2 (7 bases). V was shortened by 2 bases and J by 4 bases, with 11 bases between the two germline ends. Germline CDR1 MNHEY, CDR2 SVGAGI. The CDR3 is 14 residues long. The CDR3 reads CASSYGGGIETQYF. The CDR3 bases are TGTGCCAGCAGTTACGGGGGGGGCATAGAGACCCAGTACTTC.

V and J are TRBV5-3 and TRBJ1-2; D gene uncertain. TRBV5-3 is reported as an ORF; its role is uncertain. This CDR3 comprises 15 residues. V was pared by 9 bases and J by 6 bases, with 24 bases between. The CDR3 DNA follows: TGTGCCACTGCAAAAGTGGAAAGGAGCAACCATGGCTACACCTTC. This codes for CATAKVERSNHGYTF.

The V call is TRBV18, the J call TRBJ1-1; D is ambiguous. The CDR3 is 13 amino acids. CDR1 is KGHSH, CDR2 LQKENI, per germline. V lost 3 bases, J lost 4 bases, and 9 bases lay in between. CDR3 DNA: TGTGCCAGCTCACCGCAGGAACTCACTGAAGCTTTCTTT. Translated, it gives CASSPQELTEAFF.

V gene TRBV11-2 combines with J gene TRBJ2-7, with D possibly TRBD2 on 5 matching bases. The germline CDR1 and CDR2 sequences are SGHAT and FQNNGV. This CDR3 has 14 residues. V was trimmed by 5 bases and J by 3 bases, leaving 14 bases between them. This CDR3 is CASSRAVAGYEQYF. CDR3 in DNA: TGTGCCAGCAGCAGGGCCGTCGCGGGCTACGAGCAGTACTTC. Full variable domain (missing parts from reference TRBV11-2 and TRBJ2-7): EAGVAQSPRYKIIEKRQSVAFWCNPISGHATLYWYQQILGQGPKLLIQFQNNGVVDDSQLPKDRFSAERLKGVDSTLKIQPAKLEDSAVYLCASSRAVAGYEQYFGPGTRLTVT.

The chain recombines TRBV20-1 with TRBJ1-1; no clear D. The germline CDR1 and CDR2 sequences are DFQATT and SNEGSKA (reference sequence). V was pared by 6 bases and J by 3 bases, with 14 bases between. This CDR3 region has 13 residues. The chain's CDR3 is CSASVGIYTEAFF. In nucleotides, the CDR3 is TGCAGTGCAAGTGTGGGAATTTACACTGAAGCTTTCTTT.

In this sample, this clone turned up once. The chain is built from TRBV7-9 and TRBJ2-7; 14 nucleotides align to TRBD2. J gave up 6 bases and V 5 bases, and 6 bases lay outside the gene matches. CDR3 length equals 15 residues. CDR1 and CDR2 (germline): SEHNR, FQNEAQ (reference sequence). The CDR3 DNA is TGTGCCAGCAGCCCGGGGGGGACTAGCGGGAGCGAGCAGTACTTC. Protein: CASSPGGTSGSEQYF.